Sequencing of this T cell receptor beta chain was carried out in a study of identical twins. Germline V CDR1 and CDR2: LGHNA, YNFKEQ. Trimming took 1 base from V and 3 from J, leaving 19 bases between them. The CDR3 totals 18 residues. Everyone who donated was a healthy Caucasian. TCRdb recomputed calls from the 5' RACE reads with MiXCR, one row per CDR3 protein. Of roughly 1.6 million distinct CDR3 sequences listed, roughly a third are singletons. This clonotype was recorded at least ten times. Specimen: cord blood. This sequence originates from a newborn girl in good health. This sequence joins TRBV4-2 and TRBJ2-4; a possible D gene is TRBD2 (5 bases). The chain's CDR3 is CASSQGTVRRANKNIQYF. CDR3 sequence (DNA): TGTGCCAGCAGCCAAGGGACGGTCCGGCGGGCGAACAAAAACATTCAGTACTTC.